This T cell receptor beta chain stems from a study of blood T cell repertoires in COVID-19. TCRdb keeps only in-frame clones here, not all; method: immunoSEQ multiplex PCR. The repertoire holds more than 150,000 clones, with about 90% as singletons. Participant-reported clinical history was the basis for cohort assignment. The CDR3 has 18 residues. Germline values: CDR1 SGHDT, CDR2 YYEEEE. Trimming cost V 3 bases and J 4 bases; bases outside gene matches: 11. The chain carries TRBV5-6 and TRBJ1-3, with 12 bases identical to TRBD1. Sequencing was carried out using PBMCs or T cells enriched from blood (not recorded which). The clonotype comes from a woman aged 50 to 60 who had recovered from COVID-19. The CDR3 bases are TGTGCCAGCAGCTGGGGGACAGGGGGCGAAGTTCTGGGAAACACCATATATTTT. Translating it yields CASSWGTGGEVLGNTIYF.